This record concerns one T cell receptor beta chain sequence. The clone's antigen remains unknown. Per-nucleotide qualities are absent, and no much larger clonotype sits a single base away. Collaborating institutions collected whole blood in K2EDTA tubes following their own protocols. For TCRbeta analysis, collaborators shipped samples as frozen whole blood, isolated PBMCs, or DNA extracted from either of those sample types. TCRbeta CDR3 regions were amplified from genomic DNA by means of the immunoSEQ Assay, a bias-controlled multiplex PCR. The source study handled its data this way. The number of nucleated cells in each sample was estimated by amplification of reference gene primers within the assay. Sequence reads were collapsed and filtered to measure the absolute abundance of every unique TCRbeta CDR3 rearrangement. For each sample, productive Simpson clonality was calculated as the square root of Simpson's diversity index across productive rearrangements. TCRdb stores this immuneACCESS table with in-frame sequences only. Part of the clones is absent; in the studies checked, under half of the shortfall reflects unresolved V genes, and no reason is known for the rest. Clonal size and the V and J genes are those of that table, whereas D and trimming came from the DNA. The sample table shows about 130,000 clones, and over 80% are seen once. Roughly 10% of the sample goes to the ten largest clones.

This record comes from a study of blood T cell repertoires in COVID-19 (dated by TCRdb to 2018 to 2021). Regarding the study in general: Collaborator samples came from the United States, Italy and Spain and covered acute and convalescent phases of COVID-19. The material from the prospective study consisted of cDNA or gDNA derived from T cells, B-cell-depleted T cells, or PBMCs. Subjects who had been exposed to COVID-19, were actively infected with it, or had recovered from it provided the deeply sampled blood TCRbeta repertoires that made up the dataset. The repertoires were released in a freely available public database meant as a resource for research on the immune response to SARS-CoV-2. Samples were obtained from the ongoing ImmuneRACE study (first 160 participants) and from some 1,300 subjects provided by 6 global collaborators. Nearly every sample came with metadata listing a de-identified subject ID, COVID-19 status, age in years and sex. Where available, HLA class I and class II types were taken from metadata supplied by the sample provider and were not determined by assay-based typing.

The CDR3 sequence holds 14 residues, the cysteine and phenylalanine included. Of all the DNA, just the CDR3 is kept, 42 bases in frame from base 1. Trimming accounts for 2 bases at V and 3 bases at J, while the number of junction bases matched to no gene is 3. From a lookup of the germline V gene (reference sequence), CDR1 and CDR2 are LNHNV and YYDKDF. Overall results and qualifications from the work: How much clinical and demographic metadata was included differed by source and by participant, and the metadata was provided uncurated.

The sequence was obtained from a man in his 60s with acute or convalescent COVID-19. The chain is encoded by TRBV15 joined to TRBJ2-7, with 8 bases matching TRBD1. The sequencing sample was made of peripheral blood. The CDR3 protein sequence reads: CATSRPTGDYEQYF. The DNA is TGTGCCACCAGCAGACCGACAGGGGACTACGAGCAGTACTTC.